The 8 T cell receptor beta chains in this list originate from one sample, sequenced in a study of blood T cells in healthy people across ages. For the second PCR, which ran for roughly 6 to 11 cycles, a sample-barcoded 5' primer and a J-beta primer mix were used. TCRdb independently ran MiXCR on the 5' RACE reads; one entry per CDR3 protein. The table lists roughly 1.5 million distinct CDR3 sequences, roughly 43% of them singletons, with about 4.1% in the top ten. Sequenced material: blood. These receptor sequences come from a woman between 18 and 29 years old in good health.

The rearrangement links TRBV30 to TRBJ1-5; D ambiguous. This CDR3 comprises 14 residues. The V gene lost 2 bases and the J gene lost 5 bases, with 13 bases spanning the gap. Germline loops: CDR1 GTSNPN, CDR2 SVGIG (reference sequence). The CDR3, as DNA: TGTGCCTGGAGTCGCGCAGTACGTTATCAGCCCCAGCATTTT. Translation: CAWSRAVRYQPQHF.

The chain uses TRBV6-5 and TRBJ1-2; 8 positions agree with TRBD1. With 3 bases clipped from V and 3 bases from J, the junction kept 9 bases outside the gene matches. This CDR3 has 16 residues. Germline V gives CDR1 MNHEY, CDR2 SVGAGI. CDR3 sequence: CASSYSDRGIDYGYTF. DNA of the CDR3: TGTGCCAGCAGTTATTCCGACAGGGGTATCGACTATGGCTACACCTTC.

V and J are TRBV4-2 and TRBJ2-1, with 7 bases that match TRBD2. From germline, CDR1 is LGHNA and CDR2 YNFKEQ. This CDR3 comprises 16 residues. V trimming: 1 base; J trimming: 12 bases; junction bases outside the gene matches: 15. The CDR3: CASSQAGTCGSGLQFF. CDR3 DNA sequence: TGTGCCAGCAGCCAAGCCGGGACTTGCGGGAGCGGGCTGCAGTTCTTC.

The chain links TRBV5-6 to TRBJ2-3, with D tentatively TRBD2 (6 bases). Trimming removed 6 bases at V and 2 bases at J, with 16 bases between. The CDR3 consists of 15 residues. The germline gives CDR1 SGHDT, CDR2 YYEEEE. The CDR3 sequence is CASTQLAEYTDTQYF. Here the CDR3 DNA reads TGTGCCAGCACCCAACTAGCAGAATACACAGATACGCAGTATTTT. The entire variable domain, with the rest obtained from reference TRBV5-6 and TRBJ2-3, is as follows: DAGVTQSPTHLIKTRGQQVTLRCSPKSGHDTVSWYQQALGQGPQFIFQYYEEEERQRGNFPDRFSGHQFPNYSSELNVNALLLGDSALYLCASTQLAEYTDTQYFGPGTRLTVL.

The chain links TRBV20-1 to TRBJ1-2; D gene unclear. This CDR3 comprises 13 residues. Germline CDR1 DFQATT, CDR2 SNEGSKA (reference sequence). V lost 3 bases to trimming and J lost 0 bases, with 8 bases between them. The CDR3 coding sequence is TGCAGTGCTAGGTCTGGTCCTAACTATGGCTACACCTTC. This encodes CSARSGPNYGYTF.

In its sample, this clonotype was seen a few times. The chain employs TRBV6-6 and TRBJ2-4; D may correspond to TRBD1 or TRBD2 (5 bases each). Germline loops: CDR1 MNHNY, CDR2 SVGAGI (reference sequence). The ends were cut back, 5 bases at V and 5 bases at J, with 22 bases in the middle. CDR3 length: 17 residues. The CDR3 loop reads CASSPLHSGRSENIQYF. The CDR3, as DNA: TGTGCCAGCAGTCCCCTCCATTCGGGGCGTAGTGAAAACATTCAGTACTTC.

V usage is TRBV12-3 or TRBV12-4 and J usage is TRBJ2-5, with 8 bases matching TRBD2. V was clipped by 3 bases and J by 10 bases; unmatched bases: 4. The CDR3 consists of 12 residues. For the CDR3, the DNA is TGTGCCAGCAGTTTTGGGCGGGGGGACCAGTACTTC. Amino acids: CASSFGRGDQYF.

V and J are TRBV5-1 and TRBJ2-1; no clear D. The CDR3 contains 15 residues. CDR1 SGHRS and CDR2 YFSETQ come from the germline V gene. The ends were cut back, 0 bases at V and 8 bases at J, with 15 bases in the middle. DNA of the CDR3: TGCGCCAGCAGCTTGGGCAACCTCGGTGGAGATGAGCAGTTCTTC. This encodes CASSLGNLGGDEQFF. The full variable domain, rest sourced from reference TRBV5-1 and TRBJ2-1, is KAGVTQTPRYLIKTRGQQVTLSCSPISGHRSVSWYQQTPGQGLQFLFEYFSETQRNKGNFPGRFSGRQFSNSRSEMNVSTLELGDSALYLCASSLGNLGGDEQFFGPGTRLTVL.